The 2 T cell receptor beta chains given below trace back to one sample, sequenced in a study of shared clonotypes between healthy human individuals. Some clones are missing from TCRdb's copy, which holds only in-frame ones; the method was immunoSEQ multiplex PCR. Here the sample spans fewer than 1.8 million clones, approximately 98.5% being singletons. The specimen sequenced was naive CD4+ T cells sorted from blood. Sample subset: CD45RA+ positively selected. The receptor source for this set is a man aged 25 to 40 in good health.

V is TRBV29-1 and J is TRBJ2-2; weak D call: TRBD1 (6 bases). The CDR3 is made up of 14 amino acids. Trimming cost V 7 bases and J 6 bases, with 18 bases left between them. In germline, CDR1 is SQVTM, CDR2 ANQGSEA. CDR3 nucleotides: TGCAGCGCCGACTTGGGGGCAAGTCCCGGGGAGCTGTTTTTT. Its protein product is CSADLGASPGELFF.

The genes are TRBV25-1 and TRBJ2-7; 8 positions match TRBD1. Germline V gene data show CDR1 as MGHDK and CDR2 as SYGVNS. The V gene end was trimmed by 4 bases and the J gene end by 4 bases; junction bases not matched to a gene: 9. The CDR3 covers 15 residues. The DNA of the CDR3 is TGTGCCAGCAGTGCCGGGACAGGCTTGAGTTACGAGCAGTACTTC. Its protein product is CASSAGTGLSYEQYF.